The text below deals with one TCR beta chain. Method: immunoSEQ multiplex PCR; TCRdb's copy keeps in-frame clones and lacks some. The table lists about 190,000 clones, 89% of them singletons, with around 7% in the top ten. With 8 bases clipped from V and 4 bases from J, the junction kept 6 bases outside the gene matches. The CDR3 has 13 amino acids. The V gene's germline CDR1 is LGHDT and CDR2 YNNKEL (reference sequence). The data originate from a study of blood T cell repertoires in COVID-19. Across the whole study: Samples taken during acute and convalescent COVID-19 were collected in the United States, Italy and Spain. PBMCs, B-cell-depleted T cells, or T cells provided the cDNA or gDNA that made up the material.

The chain joins TRBV3-1 (or the pseudogene TRBV3-2) to TRBJ1-2; TRBD1 matches 8 bases. This TCR came from a man between 35 and 55 years old with acute or convalescent COVID-19. The specimen sequenced was peripheral blood. The CDR3 sequence: CASGRTGSYGYTF. CDR3 coding DNA: TGTGCCAGCGGACGGACAGGGTCCTATGGCTACACCTTC.